This T cell receptor (beta chain) stems from a study of regulatory T cells in long-lasting Graves disease. In this sample, this clonotype turned up a few times. V shed 4 bases and J 6 bases; nucleotides not matched to a gene: 3. Germline V gives CDR1 SGHTA, CDR2 FQGNSA. CDR3 length equals 14 residues. Time point described: newly diagnosed GD, antithyroid drugs for less than 3 months. From RNA extracted from PBMCs, the TCR library was made. The TCR beta library used iRepertoire HTBI primers with Arm-PCR amplification of CDR3. TCRdb redid the calling of the multiplex PCR reads with MiXCR, one entry per CDR3 protein. The sample has almost 450,000 distinct CDR3 sequences, roughly 15% seen once. The same data also contributed to another study, on T cells in Graves' hyperthyroidism and ophthalmopathy. That paper notes: TCR CDR3 regions were first amplified by RT-PCR with HTBI primers.

The V call is TRBV7-2, the J call TRBJ2-5; 12 bases align to TRBD2. The clonotype comes from a woman aged 30 to 39 with Graves disease. The starting material was peripheral blood mononuclear cells (PBMCs), obtained at new diagnosis, from a patient treated with antithyroid drugs. CDR3 protein: CASSSTSGSQTQYF. As DNA, the CDR3 is TGTGCCAGCAGCTCGACTAGCGGGAGCCAGACCCAGTACTTC.